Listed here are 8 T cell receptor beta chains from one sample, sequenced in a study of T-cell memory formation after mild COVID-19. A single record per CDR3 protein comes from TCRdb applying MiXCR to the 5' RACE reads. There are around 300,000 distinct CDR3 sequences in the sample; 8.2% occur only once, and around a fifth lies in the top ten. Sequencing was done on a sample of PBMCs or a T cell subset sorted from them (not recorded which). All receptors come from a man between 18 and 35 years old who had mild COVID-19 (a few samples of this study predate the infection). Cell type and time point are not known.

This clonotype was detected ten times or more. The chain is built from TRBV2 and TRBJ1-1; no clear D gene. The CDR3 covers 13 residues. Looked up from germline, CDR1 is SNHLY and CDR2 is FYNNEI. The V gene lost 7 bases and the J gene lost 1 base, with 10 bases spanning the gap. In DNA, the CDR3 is TGTGCCAGCACCAAGACGGAGAACACTGAAGCTTTCTTT. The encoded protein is CASTKTENTEAFF.

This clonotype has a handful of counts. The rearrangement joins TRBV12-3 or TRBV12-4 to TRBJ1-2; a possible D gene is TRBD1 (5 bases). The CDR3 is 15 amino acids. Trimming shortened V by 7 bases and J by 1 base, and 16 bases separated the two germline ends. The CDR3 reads CASMRGRSLNYGYTF. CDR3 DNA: TGTGCCAGCATGAGGGGTAGGAGCCTTAACTATGGCTACACCTTC.

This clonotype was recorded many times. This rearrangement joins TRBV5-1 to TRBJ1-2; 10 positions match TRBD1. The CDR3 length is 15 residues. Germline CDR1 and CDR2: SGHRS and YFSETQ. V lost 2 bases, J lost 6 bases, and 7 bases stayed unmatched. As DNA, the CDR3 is TGCGCCAGCAGCTTTATGGACAGGGGGGAGGATGGCTACACCTTC. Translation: CASSFMDRGEDGYTF.

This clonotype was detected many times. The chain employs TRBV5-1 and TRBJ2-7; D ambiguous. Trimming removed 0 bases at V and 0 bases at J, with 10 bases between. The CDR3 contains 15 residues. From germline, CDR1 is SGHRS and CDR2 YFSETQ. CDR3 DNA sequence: TGCGCCAGCAGCTTGGCGGGCCATTACTCCTACGAGCAGTACTTC. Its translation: CASSLAGHYSYEQYF.

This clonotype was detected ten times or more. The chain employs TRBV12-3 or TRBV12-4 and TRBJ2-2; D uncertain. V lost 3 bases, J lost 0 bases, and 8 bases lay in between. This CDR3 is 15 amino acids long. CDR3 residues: CASSLRYTNTGELFF. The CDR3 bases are TGTGCCAGCAGTTTGAGATATACGAACACCGGGGAGCTGTTTTTT.

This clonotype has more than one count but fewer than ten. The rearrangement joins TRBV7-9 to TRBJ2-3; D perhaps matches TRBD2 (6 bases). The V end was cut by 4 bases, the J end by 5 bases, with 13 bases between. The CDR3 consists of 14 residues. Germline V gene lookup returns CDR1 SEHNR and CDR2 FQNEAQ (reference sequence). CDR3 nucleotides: TGTGCCAGCAGCTGGGACTTCCTTCAAGATACGCAGTATTTT. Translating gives CASSWDFLQDTQYF.

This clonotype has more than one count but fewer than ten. This CDR3 reads CASGRTGETEAFF. In DNA form, the CDR3 reads TGCGCCAGCGGTAGAACAGGGGAGACTGAAGCTTTCTTT. This chain uses TRBV4-1 with TRBJ1-1; 7 nucleotides line up with TRBD1. V lost 8 bases, J lost 5 bases, and 8 bases stayed unmatched. This CDR3 has 13 amino acids. Germline CDR1 MGHRA, CDR2 YSYEKL.

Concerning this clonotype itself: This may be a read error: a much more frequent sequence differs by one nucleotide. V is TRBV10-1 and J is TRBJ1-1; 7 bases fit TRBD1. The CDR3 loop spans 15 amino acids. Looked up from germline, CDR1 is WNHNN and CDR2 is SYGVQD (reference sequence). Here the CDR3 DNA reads TGCGCCAGCAGCCCCTCAGGGGGGGGCAACACTGAATCTTTCTTT. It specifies CASSPSGGGNTESFF.